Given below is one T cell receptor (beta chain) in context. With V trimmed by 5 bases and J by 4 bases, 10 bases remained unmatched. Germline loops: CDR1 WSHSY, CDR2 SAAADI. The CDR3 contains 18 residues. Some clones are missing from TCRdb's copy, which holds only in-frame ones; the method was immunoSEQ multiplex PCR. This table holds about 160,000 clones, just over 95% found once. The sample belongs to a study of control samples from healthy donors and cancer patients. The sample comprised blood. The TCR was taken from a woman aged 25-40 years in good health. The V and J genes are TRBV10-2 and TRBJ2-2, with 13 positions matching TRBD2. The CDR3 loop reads CASSPDLGLAGTTGELFF. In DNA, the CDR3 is TGCGCCAGCAGTCCCGATTTGGGACTAGCGGGAACCACCGGGGAGCTGTTTTTT.